These 7 T cell receptor beta chains were sequenced from one sample in a study of blood T cell repertoires in COVID-19. Repertoires were generated with immunoSEQ multiplex PCR, while TCRdb's copy carries only in-frame clones and drops some. The sample includes 250,000 or so clones, over 80% of them seen just once. The sequencing sample was made of PBMCs or T cells enriched from blood (not recorded which). These receptor sequences come from a woman aged 25 to 45 with acute COVID-19.

The rearrangement joins TRBV13 to TRBJ1-5; TRBD1 agrees at 9 bases. In germline, CDR1 is PRHDT, CDR2 FYEKMQ (reference sequence). The CDR3 has 16 amino acids. The V and J ends lost 5 bases and 3 bases, in that order; junction bases with no gene match: 8. This chain's CDR3 is CASSHGTGLNNQPQHF. The CDR3 nucleotides are TGTGCCAGCAGCCACGGGACAGGGCTTAACAATCAGCCCCAGCATTTT.

The V and J genes are TRBV27 and TRBJ1-5; TRBD1 matches at 7 bases. The junction had 4 bases not matched to a gene; V was cut back by 6 bases and J by 2 bases. The CDR3 contains 14 residues. CDR1 and CDR2 (germline): MNHEY, SMNVEV (reference sequence). The CDR3 loop reads CASRHTGGNQPQHF. DNA of the CDR3: TGTGCCAGCAGGCACACAGGGGGCAATCAGCCCCAGCATTTT.

The chain carries TRBV19 and TRBJ1-5; 7 positions match TRBD1. The germline V gene encodes CDR1 LNHDA and CDR2 SQIVND (reference sequence). The CDR3 spans 15 residues. The V and J ends lost 4 bases and 2 bases, in that order; junction bases with no gene match: 5. CDR3 in amino acids: CASSTTGTGNQPQHF. CDR3 in DNA: TGTGCCAGTAGTACGACAGGGACGGGCAATCAGCCCCAGCATTTT.

J is TRBJ1-5 and V is TRBV6-5; 7 positions match TRBD1. The V gene's germline CDR1 is MNHEY and CDR2 SVGAGI. Germline trimming cut 5 bases from V and 6 bases from J; bases unmatched to any gene: 4. This CDR3 is built from 13 residues. CDR3 protein: CASSQGVVQPQHF. CDR3 DNA: TGTGCCAGCAGTCAGGGGGTTGTTCAGCCCCAGCATTTT.

V usage is TRBV15 and J usage is TRBJ2-2; D is ambiguous. The CDR3 totals 14 residues. V lost 1 base to trimming and J lost 7 bases, with 10 bases between them. CDR1 is LNHNV and CDR2 is YYDKDF in the germline V gene (reference sequence). The CDR3 reads CATSRVPNGGELFF. The CDR3 nucleotides are TGTGCCACCAGCAGAGTACCTAATGGCGGGGAGCTGTTTTTT.

The CDR3 region has the DNA TGTGCCAGCAGCTCGTCCGGGACAGGGGCCAATGAGCAGTTCTTC. Its protein product is CASSSSGTGANEQFF. This rearrangement joins TRBV11-2 to TRBJ2-1, with 10 bases lining up with TRBD1. Per germline, CDR1 SGHAT and CDR2 FQNNGV. J gave up 6 bases and V 4 bases, and 6 bases lay outside the gene matches. The CDR3 runs 15 residues.

This chain's CDR3 is CAIIGQGNTEAFF. The DNA of the CDR3 is TGTGCCATCATTGGACAGGGGAACACTGAAGCTTTCTTT. The rearrangement uses TRBV10-3 and TRBJ1-1; 8 positions match TRBD1. The CDR3 runs to 13 residues. With 7 bases clipped from V and 1 base from J, the junction kept 2 bases outside the gene matches. Germline loops: CDR1 ENHRY, CDR2 SYGVKD.